A selection of T cell receptor beta chains follows, all from one sample in a study of vaccination and CD4 T cells after COVID-19. Their recognized antigens are unknown. MiXCR was run by TCRdb on the PCR reads, yielding one entry per CDR3 protein. The data contain some 20,000 distinct CDR3 sequences, approximately 40% of them singletons. Sequencing was performed on CD4+ T cells from blood, cultured in vitro, taken after SARS-CoV-2 vaccination. The receptors derive from a human donor who had recovered from COVID-19. Each CDR3 is given with its conserved first and last residue. The D gene is left open where the match is weak. Rows give clone size only sometimes, using once, few, many, or a class for an expanded clone.

cdr3_nt	cdr3_aa	v_call	clone_size	j_call	d_call
TGTGCCAGCAGCCCTAGGGGGACAGGAGCTTTCTTT	CASSPRGTGAFF	TRBV7-9	.	TRBJ1-1	TRBD1
TGTGCCAGCAGTTTAGGAGTGGACAGGGACGATGGCTACACCTTC	CASSLGVDRDDGYTF	TRBV27	.	TRBJ1-2	TRBD1
TGTGCCAGCAGTGAAACCCGAACTACCTATGGCTACACCTTC	CASSETRTTYGYTF	TRBV6-1	few	TRBJ1-2	.
TGCAGTGCTAGAGGCAGGGCGAACACCGGGGAGCTGTTTTTT	CSARGRANTGELFF	TRBV20-1	.	TRBJ2-2	.
TGTGCCAGCAGGAGAGACAGGGGCTTTAGCAATCAGCCCCAGCATTTT	CASRRDRGFSNQPQHF	TRBV2	.	TRBJ1-5	TRBD1
TGTGCCAGCAGCTTAGATCCAGGGGCCCTTGAGCAGTTCTTC	CASSLDPGALEQFF	TRBV7-2	.	TRBJ2-1	.
TGCAGCGTTGAAGGGTGGGGAGGGGTAACCTACGAGCAGTACTTC	CSVEGWGGVTYEQYF	TRBV29-1	.	TRBJ2-7	TRBD2
TGTGCCAGCAGCGACCCGGCGGGTACGACCTACGAGCAGTACTTC	CASSDPAGTTYEQYF	TRBV6-2/TRBV6-3	.	TRBJ2-7	.
TGTGCCAGCAGTCTAAGTCGGACAGGAGGAAATCAGCCCCAGCATTTT	CASSLSRTGGNQPQHF	TRBV7-2	.	TRBJ1-5	TRBD1
TGTGCCATCAGTGAAGGGGACGACAATCAGCCCCAGCATTTT	CAISEGDDNQPQHF	TRBV10-3	.	TRBJ1-5	.
TGTGCCAGCAGCTTAGGCTCCGTCGGAGCGAACGAGACCCAGTACTTC	CASSLGSVGANETQYF	TRBV11-2	few	TRBJ2-5	.